A single sample is the source of the 11 T cell receptor beta chains below, sequenced in a study of cytomegalovirus exposure and HLA in healthy donors. This PCR relied on a set of 60 Vbeta primers and 13 Jbeta primers. Profiled with immunoSEQ multiplex PCR; TCRdb holds only in-frame clones, not every one. Here the sample spans about 170,000 clones, around 80% being singletons. Sequencing was carried out using PBMCs. Receptors were obtained from a man aged 18 to 29 in good health and CMV-seronegative.

This rearrangement joins TRBV28 to TRBJ1-2; D is unclear. The germline gives CDR1 MDHEN, CDR2 SYDVKM. The V gene lost 11 bases and the J gene lost 0 bases, with 19 bases spanning the gap. This CDR3 contains 15 residues. CDR3: CAVTPLQRANYGYTF. The CDR3 nucleotides read TGTGCCGTTACGCCTTTACAGAGAGCTAACTATGGCTACACCTTC.

This sequence joins TRBV27 and TRBJ1-5; tentatively, D is TRBD1 (5 bases). Trimming took off 4 bases at V and 5 bases at J, with 9 bases between the two ends. Germline CDR1 and CDR2: MNHEY and SMNVEV (reference sequence). The CDR3 loop spans 13 amino acids. For the CDR3, the DNA is TGTGCCAGCAGTTGGGGCCTAGATCAGCCCCAGCATTTT. It translates to CASSWGLDQPQHF.

This chain links TRBV7-9 with TRBJ2-7; the match to TRBD1 covers 8 bases. The CDR3 loop spans 15 amino acids. Per the germline V gene, CDR1 is SEHNR and CDR2 is FQNEAQ (reference sequence). V shed 2 bases, J shed 4 bases, and the junction held 7 bases outside the gene matches. CDR3 nucleotide sequence: TGTGCCAGCAGCTTATGGACAGGGTCCGGTTACGAGCAGTACTTC. Its translation: CASSLWTGSGYEQYF.

The chain uses TRBV28 and TRBJ2-3; 11 bases agree with TRBD2. V gave up 3 bases and J gave up 4 bases; unmatched junction bases: 6. The CDR3 runs 16 residues. Germline V lookup: CDR1 MDHEN, CDR2 SYDVKM. The CDR3: CASSFPLAGGADTQYF. CDR3 coding DNA: TGTGCCAGCAGTTTCCCTCTAGCGGGAGGCGCAGATACGCAGTATTTT.

With respect to this clone: One junction end does not reproduce the germline sequence, and a read error may be involved. V usage is TRBV7-7 and J usage is TRBJ1-3; 10 bases match TRBD1. CDR3 length equals 15 residues. The germline CDR1 and CDR2 sequences are SSHAT and FNYEAQ (reference sequence). CDR3 sequence (DNA): TGTGCTAGCAGCTTAGGGACAGGGGATCCAAACACCATATATTTT. It translates to CASSLGTGDPNTIYF.

This chain joins TRBV4-2 and TRBJ2-3; 8 bases agree with TRBD2. The CDR3 length is 16 residues. Trimming at V came to 2 bases and at J to 4 bases, leaving 8 bases not matched to a gene. Germline lookup yields CDR1 LGHNA and CDR2 YNFKEQ. In nucleotides, the CDR3 is TGTGCCAGCAGCCAAAGACTGGCGGGAGGAGCAGATACGCAGTATTTT. The encoded protein is CASSQRLAGGADTQYF.

V is TRBV28 and J is TRBJ2-7, with a weak D call TRBD2 (6 bases). CDR1 and CDR2 (germline): MDHEN, SYDVKM. This CDR3 is built from 11 residues. Trimming pared 11 bases from V and 2 bases from J, leaving 10 bases between. The CDR3 DNA reads TGTGCCGCCCGGGGGACCTACGAGCAGTACTTC. This sequence encodes CAARGTYEQYF. Looking up the rest from reference TRBV28 and TRBJ2-7 gives the full variable domain: DVKVTQSSRYLVKRTGEKVFLECVQDMDHENMFWYRQDPGLGLRLIYFSYDVKMKEKGDIPEGYSVSREKKERFSLILESASTNQTSMYLCAARGTYEQYFGPGTRLTVT.

J is TRBJ2-7 and V is TRBV5-1; 8 bases agree with TRBD1. The V and J ends lost 1 base and 7 bases, in that order; junction bases with no gene match: 13. Germline V gene lookup returns CDR1 SGHRS and CDR2 YFSETQ. The CDR3 extends over 16 amino acids. CDR3 sequence reads: CASSLRQDRVGREQYF. CDR3 DNA sequence: TGCGCCAGCAGCTTGCGGCAGGACAGGGTTGGGAGGGAGCAGTACTTC.

The chain combines TRBV29-1 with TRBJ1-2; 10 bases line up with TRBD1. Per germline, CDR1 SQVTM and CDR2 ANQGSEA. The length of the CDR3 is 15 residues. After removal of 7 bases from V and 7 bases from J, the junction contained 15 bases not matched to a gene. CDR3 DNA sequence: TGCAGCGCCCGGACAGGGGGAAACGCGGGTCGTGGCTACACCTTC. It codes for CSARTGGNAGRGYTF.

The rearrangement links TRBV27 to TRBJ2-5; no definite D call. The V gene's germline CDR1 is MNHEY and CDR2 SMNVEV (reference sequence). The ends were cut back, 5 bases at V and 7 bases at J, with 11 bases in the middle. The CDR3 runs to 12 residues. CDR3 DNA sequence: TGTGCCAGCAGTCCCACGTTCGGGACCCAGTACTTC. Translation: CASSPTFGTQYF.

V is TRBV7-2 and J is TRBJ2-7, with a weak D call TRBD2 (6 bases). The CDR3 has 16 amino acids. Trimming stripped 5 bases from V and 0 bases from J, with 17 bases between. In germline, CDR1 is SGHTA, CDR2 FQGNSA. CDR3 loop: CASSRLGGIISYEQYF. The DNA of the CDR3 is TGTGCCAGCAGCCGGCTTGGGGGGATAATCTCCTACGAGCAGTACTTC.